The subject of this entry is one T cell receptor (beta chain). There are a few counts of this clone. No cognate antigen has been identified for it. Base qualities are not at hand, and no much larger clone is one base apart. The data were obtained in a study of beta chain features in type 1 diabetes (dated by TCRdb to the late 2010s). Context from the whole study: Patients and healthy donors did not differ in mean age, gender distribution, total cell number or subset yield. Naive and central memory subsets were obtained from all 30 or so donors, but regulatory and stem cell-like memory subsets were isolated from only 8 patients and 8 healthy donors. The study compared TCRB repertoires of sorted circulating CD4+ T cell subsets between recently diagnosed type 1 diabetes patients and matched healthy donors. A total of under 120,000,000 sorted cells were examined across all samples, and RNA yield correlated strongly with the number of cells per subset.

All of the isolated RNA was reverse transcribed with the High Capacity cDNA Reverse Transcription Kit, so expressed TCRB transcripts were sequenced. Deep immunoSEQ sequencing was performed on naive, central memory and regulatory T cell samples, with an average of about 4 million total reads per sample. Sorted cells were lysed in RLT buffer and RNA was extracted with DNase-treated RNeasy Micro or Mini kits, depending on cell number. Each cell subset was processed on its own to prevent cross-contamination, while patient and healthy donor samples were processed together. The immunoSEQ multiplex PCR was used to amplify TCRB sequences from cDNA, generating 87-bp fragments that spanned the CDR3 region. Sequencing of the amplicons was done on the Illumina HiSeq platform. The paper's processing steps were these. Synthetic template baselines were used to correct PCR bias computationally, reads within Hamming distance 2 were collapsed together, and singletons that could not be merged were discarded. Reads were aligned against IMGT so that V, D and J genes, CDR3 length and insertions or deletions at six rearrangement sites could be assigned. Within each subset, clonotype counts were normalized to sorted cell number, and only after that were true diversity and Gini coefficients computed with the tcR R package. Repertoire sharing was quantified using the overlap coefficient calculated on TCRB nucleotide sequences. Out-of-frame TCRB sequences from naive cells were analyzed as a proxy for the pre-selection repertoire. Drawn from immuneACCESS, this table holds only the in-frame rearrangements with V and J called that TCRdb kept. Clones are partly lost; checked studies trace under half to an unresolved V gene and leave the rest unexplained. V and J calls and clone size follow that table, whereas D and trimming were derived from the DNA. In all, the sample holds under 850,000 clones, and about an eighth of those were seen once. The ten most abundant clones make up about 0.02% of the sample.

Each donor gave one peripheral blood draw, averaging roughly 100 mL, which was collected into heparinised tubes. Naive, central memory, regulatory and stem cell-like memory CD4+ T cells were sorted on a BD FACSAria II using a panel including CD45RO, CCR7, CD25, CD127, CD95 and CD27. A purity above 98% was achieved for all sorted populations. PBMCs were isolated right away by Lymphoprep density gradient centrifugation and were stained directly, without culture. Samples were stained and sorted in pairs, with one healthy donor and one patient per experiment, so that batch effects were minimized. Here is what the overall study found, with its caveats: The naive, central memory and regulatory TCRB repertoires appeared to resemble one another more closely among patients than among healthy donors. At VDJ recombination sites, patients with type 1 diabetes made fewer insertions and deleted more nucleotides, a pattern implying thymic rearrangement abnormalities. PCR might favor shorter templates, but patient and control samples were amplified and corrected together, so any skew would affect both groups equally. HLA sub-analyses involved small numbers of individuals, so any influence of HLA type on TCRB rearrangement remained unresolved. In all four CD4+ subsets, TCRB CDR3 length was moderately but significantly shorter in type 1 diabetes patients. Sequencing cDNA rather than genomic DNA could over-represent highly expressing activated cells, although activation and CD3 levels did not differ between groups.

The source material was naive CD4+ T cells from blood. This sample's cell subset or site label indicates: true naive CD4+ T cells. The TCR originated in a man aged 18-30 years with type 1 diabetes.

The nucleotide sequence reads TGTGCCAGCAGCTTATCCCCAAGAGGTGAAAAACTGTTTTTT. Its translation is CASSLSPRGEKLFF. Here the chain combines TRBV7-9 and TRBJ1-4; no D segment can be confidently identified. The CDR3 covers 14 residues, taking in both the cysteine and the phenylalanine. Of all the DNA, just the CDR3 is kept, 42 bases in frame from base 1. Via the germline V gene (reference sequence), CDR1 is SEHNR and CDR2 FQNEAQ. V and J are truncated by 2 bases and 7 bases respectively, leaving an intervening sequence of 11 bases.